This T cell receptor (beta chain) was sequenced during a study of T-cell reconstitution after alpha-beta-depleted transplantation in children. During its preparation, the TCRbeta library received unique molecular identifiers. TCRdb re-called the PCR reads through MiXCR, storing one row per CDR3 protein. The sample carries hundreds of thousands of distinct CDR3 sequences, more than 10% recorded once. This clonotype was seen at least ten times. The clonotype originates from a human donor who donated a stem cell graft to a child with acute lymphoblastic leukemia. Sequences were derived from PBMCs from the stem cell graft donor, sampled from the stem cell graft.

Here the CDR3 reads CASSIGTNNYGYTF. CDR3 DNA: TGTGCCAGTAGTATCGGCACGAATAACTATGGCTACACCTTC. The chain is built from TRBV19 and TRBJ1-2, with D unresolved. The CDR3 consists of 14 residues. V was cut by 3 bases and J by 1 base, with 9 bases left in between. Germline CDR1 and CDR2: LNHDA and SQIVND (reference sequence). The full variable domain, its missing parts supplied by reference TRBV19 and TRBJ1-2, is DGGITQSPKYLFRKEGQNVTLSCEQNLNHDAMYWYRQDPGQGLRLIYYSQIVNDFQKGDIAEGYSVSREKKESFPLTVTSAQKNPTAFYLCASSIGTNNYGYTFGSGTRLTVV.